Shown below are 5 T cell receptor beta chains from a single sample sequenced in a study of T cells after yellow fever vaccination. MiXCR was run by TCRdb on the 5' RACE reads, yielding one entry per CDR3 protein. The sample shows 40,000 or so distinct CDR3 sequences, roughly 7.1% of them seen only once. Specimen: CD8+ T cells not binding an NS4B(214-222) dextramer, sorted from PBMCs, collected 45 days after the yellow fever booster vaccination. The receptors stem from a young man who received the YFV17D yellow fever vaccine.

This clonotype was seen only a few times. V gene TRBV5-5 combines with J gene TRBJ1-1; D might be TRBD1 (5 bases). This CDR3 is 14 amino acids long. V was shortened by 4 bases and J by 1 base, with 11 bases between the two germline ends. Germline V gene lookup returns CDR1 SGHKS and CDR2 YYEKEE (reference sequence). Written as DNA, the CDR3 is TGTGCCAGCAGCGCAGGGCATTGGAACACTGAAGCTTTCTTT. Translated, it gives CASSAGHWNTEAFF.

This clonotype has more than one count but fewer than ten. The CDR3 loop reads CASSPPRLAGVMMVSEQFF. The CDR3 bases are TGTGCCAGCTCACCACCCCGACTAGCGGGAGTAATGATGGTGAGTGAGCAGTTCTTC. J is TRBJ2-1 and V is TRBV18; 12 bases map to TRBD2. This CDR3 contains 19 residues. The germline gives CDR1 KGHSH, CDR2 LQKENI. Unmatched junction bases numbered 15, after V lost 0 bases and J lost 9 bases.

This clonotype was found many times. The rearrangement joins TRBV7-3 to TRBJ2-3; no definite D call. The CDR3 has 15 amino acids. Trimming cost V 3 bases and J 1 base, with 11 bases left between them. The germline V gene has CDR1 SGHTA and CDR2 FQGTGA. The CDR3 DNA reads TGTGCCAGCAGCTTCACATCCTCGGGCACAGATACGCAGTATTTT. Residues: CASSFTSSGTDTQYF.

This clonotype was detected ten times or more. The CDR3 coding sequence is TGTGCCAGCAGTTGGGGACTAGCGGGAGGGGCGGGTACGCAGTATTTT. Its translation is CASSWGLAGGAGTQYF. The rearrangement links TRBV6-5 to TRBJ2-3; 16 nucleotides line up with TRBD2. CDR1 and CDR2 (germline): MNHEY, SVGAGI. The trim removed 4 bases at V and 8 bases at J, leaving 6 bases unmatched. The CDR3 is 16 residues long.

V gene TRBV3-1 combines with J gene TRBJ2-7; 7 positions match TRBD2. Per the germline V gene, CDR1 is LGHDT and CDR2 is YNNKEL (reference sequence). This CDR3 has 15 amino acids. J gave up 4 bases and V 8 bases, and 14 bases lay outside the gene matches. The CDR3 DNA reads TGTGCCAGCTACCAAGGGAGGGCCGGGAGATACGAGCAGTACTTC. Translation gives CASYQGRAGRYEQYF.